A single sample gave rise to the 23 T cell receptor beta chains below, sequenced in a study of shared clonotypes between healthy human individuals. Using immunoSEQ multiplex PCR, the repertoire was profiled, and TCRdb retains in-frame clones only, with some absent. This repertoire shows under 2.5 million clones, 85% to 95% found once; its top ten account for about 0.36%. Sequencing used naive CD4+ T cells from PBMCs. The subset is: CD45RA+ positively selected. Receptors were obtained from a man aged 18 to 29 in good health. Some clones in this sample may be carry-over from other donors' samples.

This clone was recorded only once. The chain employs TRBV6-5 and TRBJ2-7; no clear D gene. V lost 6 bases and J lost 6, with 18 bases in between. Germline values: CDR1 MNHEY, CDR2 SVGAGI. CDR3 size: 14 residues. The CDR3 loop reads CASSKRGRALEQYF. The CDR3 coding sequence is TGTGCCAGCAGCAAGAGAGGAAGGGCCCTCGAGCAGTACTTC.

The chain uses TRBV29-1 and TRBJ2-5; D possibly corresponds to TRBD2 (7 bases). Near its end, the DNA agrees better with TRBJ2-7, so the J call may be wrong. Per germline, CDR1 SQVTM and CDR2 ANQGSEA. The CDR3 length is 12 residues. The CDR3 nucleotides are TGCAGCGTGGAACAGGGAGGGTACGAGCAGTACTTC. Its protein is CSVEQGGYEQYF.

This chain joins TRBV30 and TRBJ2-7; D may be TRBD1 (6 bases). Trimming stripped 2 bases from V and 2 bases from J, with 13 bases between. The CDR3 length is 14 residues. Germline V CDR1 and CDR2: GTSNPN, SVGIG (reference sequence). CDR3 residues: CAWSQGQGTYEQYF. For the CDR3, the DNA is TGTGCCTGGAGTCAAGGGCAGGGGACCTACGAGCAGTACTTC.

Here the CDR3 reads CASSEALRRTGGRGQYF. Written as DNA, the CDR3 is TGTGCCAGCAGTGAAGCGCTTAGGAGGACAGGGGGCCGTGGGCAGTACTTC. The chain uses TRBV2 and TRBJ2-5; 11 nucleotides align to TRBD1. Looked up from germline, CDR1 is SNHLY and CDR2 is FYNNEI. The trim removed 0 bases at V and 11 bases at J, leaving 14 bases unmatched. This CDR3 is 17 amino acids long.

V is TRBV28 and J is TRBJ1-2; D uncertain. V lost 2 bases and J 8 bases, leaving 9 bases between the germline ends. The CDR3 has 12 residues. From germline, CDR1 is MDHEN and CDR2 SYDVKM. The CDR3 spells CASSLRSPGYTF. CDR3 bases: TGTGCCAGCAGTTTACGGTCGCCCGGCTACACCTTC.

The chain carries TRBV6-5 and TRBJ2-2; 9 bases align to TRBD2. The CDR3 totals 15 residues. Looked up from germline, CDR1 is MNHEY and CDR2 is SVGAGI. J lost 6 bases, V lost 6 bases, and 8 bases had no gene match. DNA of the CDR3: TGTGCCAGCAGCCCCGGGACTAGCCGCGCCGGGGAGCTGTTTTTT. It codes for CASSPGTSRAGELFF.

V gene TRBV9 combines with J gene TRBJ2-5, with D hard to call. The CDR3 is 15 residues long. Germline values: CDR1 SGDLS, CDR2 YYNGEE. V shed 0 bases and J shed 3 bases, with 12 bases lying between them. CDR3 DNA: TGTGCCAGCAGCGTAGTCGGAAGGGCAGAAGAGACCCAGTACTTC. It yields the protein CASSVVGRAEETQYF.

The J gene is TRBJ2-1, the V gene TRBV5-1; D possibly matches TRBD1 or TRBD2 (5 bases each). Germline V gives CDR1 SGHRS, CDR2 YFSETQ. CDR3 length: 19 residues. V was cut by 3 bases and J by 0 bases, with 22 bases left in between. CDR3 DNA sequence: TGCGCCAGCAGCTCCTATGGTGGGGGATCATTGAGCTCCTACAATGAGCAGTTCTTC. This sequence encodes CASSSYGGGSLSSYNEQFF.

On this clone: The sample has other DNA sequences that encode this CDR3 too. J is TRBJ1-5 and V is TRBV5-1; D uncertain. CDR3 length equals 13 residues. The germline V gene has CDR1 SGHRS and CDR2 YFSETQ. V was pared by 0 bases and J by 6 bases, with 7 bases between. In DNA, the CDR3 is TGCGCCAGCAGCTTGGATGGGTCTCAGCCCCAGCATTTT. This translates into CASSLDGSQPQHF.

This clone was observed a single time. V gene TRBV5-1 combines with J gene TRBJ2-7; D is uncertain. The CDR3 totals 15 residues. Germline CDR1 and CDR2: SGHRS and YFSETQ. The V gene lost 1 base and the J gene lost 3 bases, with 14 bases spanning the gap. CDR3 sequence reads: CASSLSLAMYYEQYF. The CDR3 nucleotides read TGCGCCAGCAGCTTGTCACTCGCGATGTACTACGAGCAGTACTTC.

A note on this clone: Relative to the germline gene, one junction end is altered; a read error may explain this. The gene calls are TRBV11-2 and TRBJ2-5; 9 bases line up with TRBD1. Looked up from germline, CDR1 is SGHAT and CDR2 is FQNNGV. The CDR3 contains 16 residues. CDR3 nucleotides: TGTGCCAGCAGCCTAGACAGGGGGTTGATACAAGAGACCCAGTACTTC. Translating it yields CASSLDRGLIQETQYF.

This chain uses TRBV6-5 with TRBJ1-5, with 9 bases matching TRBD1. The germline CDR1 and CDR2 sequences are MNHEY and SVGAGI. V lost 6 bases to trimming and J lost 4 bases; unmatched junction nucleotides: 7. The CDR3 runs to 15 residues. The CDR3 is CASRPGTGKNQPQHF. CDR3 nucleotides: TGTGCCAGCAGGCCAGGGACAGGGAAAAATCAGCCCCAGCATTTT.

The chain joins TRBV7-2 to TRBJ1-1; D not resolved. This CDR3 region has 14 residues. V shed 3 bases and J shed 1 base, with 9 bases lying between them. The germline V gene encodes CDR1 SGHTA and CDR2 FQGNSA. CDR3 loop: CASSFGRPNTEAFF. CDR3 sequence (DNA): TGTGCCAGCAGCTTCGGACGGCCGAACACTGAAGCTTTCTTT.

The rearrangement uses TRBV28 and TRBJ1-5; D might be TRBD1 (5 bases). The germline CDR1 and CDR2 sequences are MDHEN and SYDVKM. The CDR3 consists of 16 residues. Trimming took 5 bases from V and 0 from J, leaving 14 bases between them. The DNA for the CDR3 is TGTGCCAGCAGTCCACTGGGGGTAGGTAGCAATCAGCCCCAGCATTTT. It encodes CASSPLGVGSNQPQHF.

This chain links TRBV7-3 with TRBJ1-1, with 8 nucleotides matching TRBD1. The J segment lost 3 bases and the V segment lost 6 bases, leaving 6 bases of the junction unmatched. This CDR3 is built from 14 residues. Germline lookup yields CDR1 SGHTA and CDR2 FQGTGA. The CDR3 here is CASRSTGADTEAFF. CDR3 bases: TGTGCCAGCAGGTCGACAGGGGCGGACACTGAAGCTTTCTTT.

The chain joins TRBV28 to TRBJ2-3; the D gene is possibly TRBD1 (6 bases). The V end lost 5 bases, the J end lost 8 bases, and 11 bases lay between the germline ends. CDR3 length: 12 residues. Germline V gene lookup returns CDR1 MDHEN and CDR2 SYDVKM. DNA for the CDR3: TGTGCCAGCAGTGGGGACATTCCTACGCAGTATTTT. It yields the protein CASSGDIPTQYF.

The rearrangement joins TRBV19 to TRBJ1-5; D ambiguous. CDR3 length: 12 residues. Per the germline V gene, CDR1 is LNHDA and CDR2 is SQIVND (reference sequence). V was trimmed by 3 bases and J by 11 bases, leaving 11 bases between them. CDR3 region: CASSIGPGTQHF. As DNA, the CDR3 is TGTGCCAGTAGTATCGGTCCGGGGACCCAGCATTTT. The variable domain in full, completed from reference TRBV19 and TRBJ1-5, reads DGGITQSPKYLFRKEGQNVTLSCEQNLNHDAMYWYRQDPGQGLRLIYYSQIVNDFQKGDIAEGYSVSREKKESFPLTVTSAQKNPTAFYLCASSIGPGTQHFGDGTRLSIL.

This clone was seen a few times. The chain couples TRBV29-1 to TRBJ1-1, with 9 bases identical to TRBD1. Looked up from germline, CDR1 is SQVTM and CDR2 is ANQGSEA. V shed 7 bases, J shed 1 base, and the junction held 4 bases outside the gene matches. This CDR3 is 13 amino acids long. The CDR3 reads CSANRGPNTEAFF. CDR3 nucleotides: TGCAGCGCCAACAGGGGGCCGAACACTGAAGCTTTCTTT.

The chain combines TRBV7-9 with TRBJ2-5; 7 bases align to TRBD2. V trimming: 5 bases; J trimming: 1 base; junction bases outside the gene matches: 16. Per the germline V gene, CDR1 is SEHNR and CDR2 is FQNEAQ (reference sequence). The CDR3 loop spans 18 amino acids. The CDR3 DNA sequence: TGTGCCAGCAGCAATAGGGGCTCTAGCGGAGGGGCCCAAGAGACCCAGTACTTC. Protein product: CASSNRGSSGGAQETQYF.

This CDR3 is CASSLGAHQPQHF. The CDR3 region has the DNA TGTGCCAGCAGTTTGGGGGCCCATCAGCCCCAGCATTTT. This chain links TRBV28 with TRBJ1-5; a weak D match, TRBD1 (6 bases). From germline, CDR1 is MDHEN and CDR2 SYDVKM. With 3 bases removed from V and 5 bases from J, the gap between germline ends came to 8 bases. The CDR3 totals 13 residues.

The chain links TRBV30 to TRBJ2-1; no definite D call. This CDR3 is 15 amino acids long. The germline gives CDR1 GTSNPN, CDR2 SVGIG (reference sequence). V dropped 2 bases and J dropped 5 bases, with 16 bases sitting between them. This chain's CDR3 is CAWSKFAFRDNEQFF. CDR3 sequence (DNA): TGTGCCTGGAGTAAATTTGCCTTTCGGGACAATGAGCAGTTCTTC.

The chain carries TRBV7-9 and TRBJ2-7; D is possibly TRBD2 (6 bases). Germline V gene data show CDR1 as SEHNR and CDR2 as FQNEAQ (reference sequence). Trimming pared 1 base from V and 1 base from J, leaving 11 bases between. The CDR3 loop spans 15 amino acids. CDR3 nucleotide sequence: TGTGCCAGCAGCTTAGTGGGACTGTATTCCTACGAGCAGTACTTC. This codes for CASSLVGLYSYEQYF.

The chain joins TRBV4-3 to TRBJ2-7, with 7 positions matching TRBD1. In germline, CDR1 is LGHNA, CDR2 YSLEER. This CDR3 has 15 amino acids. J was trimmed by 1 base and V by 0 bases; bases with no gene match: 3. The chain's CDR3 is CASSQEDRISYEQYF. In nucleotides, the CDR3 is TGCGCCAGCAGCCAAGAGGACAGGATATCCTACGAGCAGTACTTC.